Sequencing of this T cell receptor (beta chain) was carried out in a study of blood T cell repertoires in COVID-19. For the study at large: From T cells, B-cell-depleted T cells, or PBMCs came the material, which was cDNA or gDNA.

Clones were read by immunoSEQ multiplex PCR, and TCRdb kept only the in-frame ones, dropping some. The sample records some 310,000 clones, around nine tenths being singletons. The sample consisted of peripheral blood. The receptor was isolated from a man aged 45 to 65 with active or convalescent COVID-19.

This CDR3 reads CASSVTPGSYNSPLHF. For the CDR3, the DNA is TGTGCCAGCAGCGTGACTCCGGGATCTTATAATTCACCCCTCCACTTT. The V and J genes are TRBV5-5 and TRBJ1-6; D is undetermined. CDR3 length: 16 residues. Trimming took off 4 bases at V and 4 bases at J, with 15 bases between the two ends. Germline V CDR1 and CDR2: SGHKS, YYEKEE (reference sequence). The variable domain in full, completed from reference TRBV5-5 and TRBJ1-6, reads DAGVTQSPTHLIKTRGQQVTLRCSPISGHKSVSWYQQVLGQGPQFIFQYYEKEERGRGNFPDRFSARQFPNYSSELNVNALLLGDSALYLCASSVTPGSYNSPLHFGNGTRLTVT.